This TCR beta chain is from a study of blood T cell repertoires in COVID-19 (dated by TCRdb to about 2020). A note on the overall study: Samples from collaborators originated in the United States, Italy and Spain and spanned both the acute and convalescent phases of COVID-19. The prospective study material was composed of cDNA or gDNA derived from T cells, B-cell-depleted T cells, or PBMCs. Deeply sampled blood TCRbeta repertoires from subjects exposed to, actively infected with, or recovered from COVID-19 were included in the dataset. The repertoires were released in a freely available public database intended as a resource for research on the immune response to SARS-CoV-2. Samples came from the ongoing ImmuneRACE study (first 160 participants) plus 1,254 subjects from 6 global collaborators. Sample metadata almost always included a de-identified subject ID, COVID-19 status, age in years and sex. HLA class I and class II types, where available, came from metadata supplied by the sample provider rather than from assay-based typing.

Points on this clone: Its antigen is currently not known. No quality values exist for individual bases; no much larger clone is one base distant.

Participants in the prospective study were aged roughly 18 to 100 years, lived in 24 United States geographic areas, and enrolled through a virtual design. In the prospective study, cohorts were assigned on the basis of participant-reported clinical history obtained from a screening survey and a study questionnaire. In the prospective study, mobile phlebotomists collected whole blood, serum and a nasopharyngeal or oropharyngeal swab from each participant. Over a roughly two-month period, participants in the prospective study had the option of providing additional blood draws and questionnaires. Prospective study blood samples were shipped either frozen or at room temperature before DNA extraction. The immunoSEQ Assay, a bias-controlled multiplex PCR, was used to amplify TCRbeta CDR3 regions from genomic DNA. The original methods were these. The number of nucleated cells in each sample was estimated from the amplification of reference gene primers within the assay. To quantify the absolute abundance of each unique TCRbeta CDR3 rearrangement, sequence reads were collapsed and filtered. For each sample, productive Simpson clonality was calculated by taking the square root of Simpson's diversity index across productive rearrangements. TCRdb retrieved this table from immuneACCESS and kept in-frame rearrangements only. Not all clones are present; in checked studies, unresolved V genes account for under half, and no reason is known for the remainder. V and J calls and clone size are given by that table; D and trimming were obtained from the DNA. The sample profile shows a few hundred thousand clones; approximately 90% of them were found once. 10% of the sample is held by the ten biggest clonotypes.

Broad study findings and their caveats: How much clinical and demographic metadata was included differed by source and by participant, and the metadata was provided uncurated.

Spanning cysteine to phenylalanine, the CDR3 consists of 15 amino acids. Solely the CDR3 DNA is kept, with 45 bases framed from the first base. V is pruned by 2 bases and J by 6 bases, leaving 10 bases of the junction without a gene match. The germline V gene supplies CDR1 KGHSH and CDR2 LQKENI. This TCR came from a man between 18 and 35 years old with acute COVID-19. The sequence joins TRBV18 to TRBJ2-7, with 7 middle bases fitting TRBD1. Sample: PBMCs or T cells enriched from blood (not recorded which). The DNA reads TGTGCCAGCTCACCAGAGGCAGGGGGTCGGGTCGAGCAGTACTTC. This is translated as CASSPEAGGRVEQYF.